A single T cell receptor (beta chain) is shown here with its context. These data come from a study of PD-L1 blockade in urothelial cancer. For the study at large: Prior exposure to chemotherapy in patients amounted to 0 to 3 regimens received. The researchers analyzed blood 3 weeks (second dose) and 6 weeks after treatment start. When blood samples were assessed, the median T cell count was 141,255.

A total of 1 to 8 samples per patient were collected pretreatment and on-treatment. The table came from immunoSEQ multiplex PCR; TCRdb's copy has only in-frame clones and leaves some out. The table has tens of thousands of clones, roughly 80% seen once; the top ten hold 3.5% to 4%. The sample in question was PBMCs, obtained around atezolizumab (anti-PD-L1) treatment. The receptor's source is a man between 65 and 85 years old with urothelial cancer.

The CDR3: CASTKDRGQGNTIYF. CDR3 in DNA: TGTGCCAGCACCAAAGACAGGGGGCAAGGAAACACCATATATTTT. J is TRBJ1-3 and V is TRBV5-4; 10 bases line up with TRBD1. Germline CDR1 reads SGHNT; CDR2 reads YYREEE (reference sequence). The CDR3 covers 15 residues. Trimming cost V 6 bases and J 4 bases; bases outside gene matches: 7. The full variable domain, rest sourced from reference TRBV5-4 and TRBJ1-3, is ETGVTQSPTHLIKTRGQQVTLRCSSQSGHNTVSWYQQALGQGPQFIFQYYREEENGRGNFPPRFSGLQFPNYSSELNVNALELDDSALYLCASTKDRGQGNTIYFGEGSWLTVV.